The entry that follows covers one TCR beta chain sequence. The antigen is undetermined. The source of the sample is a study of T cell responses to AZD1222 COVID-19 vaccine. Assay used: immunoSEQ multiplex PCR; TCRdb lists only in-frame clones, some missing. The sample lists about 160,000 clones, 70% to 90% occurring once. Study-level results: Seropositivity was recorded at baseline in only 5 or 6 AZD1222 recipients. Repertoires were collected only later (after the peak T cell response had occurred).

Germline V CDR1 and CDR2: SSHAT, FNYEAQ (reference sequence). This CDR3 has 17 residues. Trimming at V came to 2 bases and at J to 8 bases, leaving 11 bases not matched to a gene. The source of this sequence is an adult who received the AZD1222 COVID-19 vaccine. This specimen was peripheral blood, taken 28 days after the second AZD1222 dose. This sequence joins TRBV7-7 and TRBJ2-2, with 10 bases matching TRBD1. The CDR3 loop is CASSLTDGTGASGELFF. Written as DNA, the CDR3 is TGTGCCAGCAGCTTAACCGACGGGACAGGGGCCTCAGGGGAGCTGTTTTTT. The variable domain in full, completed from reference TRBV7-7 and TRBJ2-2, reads GAGVSQSPRYKVTKRGQDVTLRCDPISSHATLYWYQQALGQGPEFLTYFNYEAQPDKSGLPSDRFSAERPEGSISTLTIQRTEQRDSAMYRCASSLTDGTGASGELFFGEGSRLTVL.